Each of the 6 T cell receptor beta chains below was sequenced from the same sample in a study of identical twins listed by TCRdb under 2016. Library method: 5' RACE. The instrument was an Illumina HiSeq 2000. The public reads were run again by TCRdb, first through fastp at Q25 and then through MiXCR, and only productive beta chains were kept. Identical CDR3 protein sequences are pooled into one entry, listed with their most common genes and DNA. Here the sample has about 100,000 distinct CDR3 sequences; 5.9% occur a single time. Approximately 12% of the sample comes from the top ten. The specimen was memory T cells sorted from blood. This specimen's cell subset or site label, interpreted: CD45RO+ enriched T cells. These receptors originate from a woman aged 45-60 years in good health.

This clonotype came up many times. CDR3 sequence: CSVSQGARQETQYF. Here the CDR3 DNA reads TGCAGTGTATCACAGGGGGCGCGTCAAGAGACCCAGTACTTC. The V call is TRBV20-1, the J call TRBJ2-5, with 9 bases fitting TRBD1. From germline, CDR1 is DFQATT and CDR2 SNEGSKA (reference sequence). The CDR3 runs to 14 residues. Germline trimming cut 7 bases from V and 2 bases from J; bases unmatched to any gene: 8.

This clonotype was seen at least ten times. This chain joins TRBV10-2 and TRBJ2-3; D gene unclear. Trimming pared 6 bases from V and 2 bases from J, leaving 9 bases between. Germline V gives CDR1 WSHSY, CDR2 SAAADI. The CDR3 loop spans 13 amino acids. CDR3 bases: TGCGCCAGCAGGAGCCTAGACACAGATACGCAGTATTTT. It codes for CASRSLDTDTQYF.

This clonotype was counted at least ten times. The chain is built from TRBV10-3 and TRBJ2-7; D may correspond to TRBD1 or TRBD2 (6 bases each). The V end lost 6 bases, the J end lost 2 bases, and 14 bases lay between the germline ends. This CDR3 region has 14 residues. Germline values: CDR1 ENHRY, CDR2 SYGVKD. The CDR3 region has the DNA TGTGCCATCAGGGAGGGAGGACAGCCCTACGAGCAGTACGTC. Encoded protein: CAIREGGQPYEQYV.

This chain connects TRBV7-9 to TRBJ2-1; tentative D call: TRBD2 (5 bases). Germline-derived CDR1 and CDR2 are SEHNR and FQNEAQ (reference sequence). This CDR3 comprises 12 residues. V gave up 5 bases and J gave up 6 bases, with 8 bases separating them. The DNA of the CDR3 is TGTGCCAGCAGCGGAGGTAGCAATGAGCAGTTCTTC. Protein product: CASSGGSNEQFF.

This clonotype appeared many times. This sequence joins TRBV10-2 and TRBJ1-2; 7 bases align to TRBD1. Trimming cost V 3 bases and J 6 bases; bases outside gene matches: 10. The CDR3 contains 15 residues. Germline V gene lookup returns CDR1 WSHSY and CDR2 SAAADI. The CDR3 DNA follows: TGCGCCAGCAGTGAACTCATGGGGACAGCCAATGGCTACACCTTC. Its protein product is CASSELMGTANGYTF.

This clonotype was detected many times. The chain is built from TRBV3-1 and TRBJ2-3; TRBD2 matches at 9 bases. The CDR3 runs 15 residues. With 4 bases clipped from V and 5 bases from J, the junction kept 7 bases outside the gene matches. Germline V gene sequence: CDR1 LGHDT, CDR2 YNNKEL (reference sequence). The CDR3 nucleotides are TGTGCCAGCAGCCGGGGACTAGCAAATGGAGATACGCAGTATTTT. It is translated as CASSRGLANGDTQYF.